The clone carrying this TCR beta chain was counted a few times. The antigen remains unidentified. These data are taken from a study of blood T cells in healthy people across ages. Study-level findings and limits: TCR beta diversity per million T cells fell roughly linearly with age. It was held that the diversity estimates obtained from one million T cells were underestimates.

Trimming cost V 3 bases and J 1 base, with 15 bases left between them. Germline CDR1 reads SEHNR; CDR2 reads FQNEAQ (reference sequence). CDR3 length: 16 residues. Together with a sample-barcoded 5' primer, a J-beta primer mix was included in a second PCR lasting about 7 to 11 cycles. Each cDNA was tagged by a template-switch adaptor containing 12 random nucleotides. A single record per CDR3 protein comes from TCRdb applying MiXCR to the 5' RACE reads. The sample records about 1.8 million distinct CDR3 sequences, just under 50% being singletons. The sequence was obtained from a woman aged 40-49 years in good health. The material sequenced was blood. The chain couples TRBV7-9 to TRBJ1-1, with D possibly matching TRBD1 (6 bases). The CDR3 sequence: CASSFNDRTENTEAFF. CDR3 sequence (DNA): TGTGCCAGCAGCTTTAACGATAGGACAGAGAACACTGAAGCTTTCTTT.